Given below is one T cell receptor (beta chain) in context. The antigen is unknown. CDR3 length: 12 amino acids. Germline V lookup: CDR1 GTSNPN, CDR2 SVGIG (reference sequence). The J segment lost 4 bases and the V segment lost 7 bases, leaving 6 bases of the junction unmatched. The data stem from a study of cytomegalovirus exposure and HLA in healthy donors. Regarding the study as a whole: A later analysis reportedly found fewer N-insertions in an Asian-associated ancestry cluster than the roughly 670-donor mean.

The PCR made use of 60 Vbeta and 13 Jbeta primers. Measured with immunoSEQ multiplex PCR; TCRdb has only the in-frame clones, and not every one. The sample has about 160,000 clones, approximately 80% seen once. The TCR sequence derives from a middle-aged man in good health and CMV-seropositive. The genes are TRBV30 and TRBJ1-1; 7 bases align to TRBD1. What was sequenced was PBMCs. The CDR3 is CASYGTATEAFF. The DNA of the CDR3 is TGTGCCTCTTACGGGACAGCCACTGAAGCTTTCTTT.